The 6 T cell receptor beta chains in this list originate from one sample, sequenced in a study of ipilimumab plus nivolumab after autologous stem cell transplantation. The protocol was immunoSEQ multiplex PCR, while the TCRdb copy is restricted to in-frame clones and leaves out a portion. The repertoire consists of about 12,000 clones, with roughly three quarters occurring once and the leading ten covering over 25%. The sequencing used PBMCs, collected in a trial of ipilimumab plus nivolumab as post-transplant consolidation. The receptors originated from a male donor with diffuse large B-cell lymphoma.

The chain carries TRBV6-1 and TRBJ2-5, with D unresolved. There are 17 residues in the CDR3. V was pared by 1 base and J by 1 base, with 16 bases between. The germline V gene encodes CDR1 MNHNS and CDR2 SASEGT. CDR3 coding DNA: TGTGCCAGCAGTGAAGGGTTACCTTCAGGCCTCCAAGAGACCCAGTACTTC. As protein: CASSEGLPSGLQETQYF.

The gene calls are TRBV27 and TRBJ2-3; tentatively, D is TRBD2 (6 bases). The CDR3 spans 16 residues. V lost 6 bases and J lost 4, with 20 bases in between. In germline, CDR1 is MNHEY, CDR2 SMNVEV (reference sequence). CDR3 region: CASRGVTWGVSDTQYF. As DNA, the CDR3 is TGTGCCAGCAGGGGGGTGACTTGGGGGGTGTCAGATACGCAGTATTTT.

Details on this clone: The same CDR3 also results from other DNA sequences found in this sample. This chain connects TRBV19 to TRBJ2-5; 7 bases are shared with TRBD1. The length of the CDR3 is 15 residues. Germline V gene sequence: CDR1 LNHDA, CDR2 SQIVND (reference sequence). V dropped 5 bases and J dropped 1; count of bases not matched to a gene: 7. As DNA, the CDR3 is TGTGCCAGTAGTCCACGGACAGGCAGCCAAGAGACCCAGTACTTC. Amino acid sequence: CASSPRTGSQETQYF.

V is TRBV6-5 and J is TRBJ2-5; no firm D call. V lost 4 bases, J lost 2 bases, and 8 bases lay in between. The CDR3 covers 13 residues. Germline CDR1 and CDR2: MNHEY and SVGAGI. For the CDR3, the DNA is TGTGCCAGCAGTTCTCGATATCAAGAGACCCAGTACTTC. Protein: CASSSRYQETQYF.

The V and J genes are TRBV6-1 and TRBJ1-1; D not resolved. Per the germline V gene, CDR1 is MNHNS and CDR2 is SASEGT. This CDR3 region has 11 residues. Trimming removed 5 bases at V and 6 bases at J, with 7 bases between. CDR3 coding DNA: TGTGCCAGCAGTTACCCCTCTGAAGCTTTCTTT. This codes for CASSYPSEAFF.

The chain recombines TRBV4-3 with TRBJ1-1; possibly TRBD1 for D (6 bases). The V end was cut by 1 base, the J end by 5 bases, with 11 bases between. Looked up from germline, CDR1 is LGHNA and CDR2 is YSLEER. This CDR3 region has 14 residues. In DNA form, the CDR3 reads TGCGCCAGCAGCCAAGGGATCCAGGGGACTGAAGCTTTCTTT. This translates into CASSQGIQGTEAFF.